The subject of this entry is one TCR beta chain. No antigen is known for it. Here immunoSEQ multiplex PCR was the method, and the copy in TCRdb shows in-frame clones only, minus some. Among roughly 680,000 clones listed, around 77% were seen once. All donors were Caucasian adults living in Nashville, Tennessee. The sample is drawn from a study of shared clonotypes between healthy human individuals. Points from the study as a whole: The researchers took only blood, and tissue repertoires probably look different. A reduction in generation probabilities was seen for non-shared clonotypes relative to those shared by all four donors.

Germline CDR1 LNHDA, CDR2 SQIVND (reference sequence). CDR3 length: 13 amino acids. The ends lost 7 bases at V and 6 bases at J; junction bases unmatched: 8. Sequencing was carried out using memory CD4+ T cells sorted from blood. Subset reported: CD45RA-negative fraction. This TCR derives from a woman aged 25-40 years in good health. This chain links TRBV19 with TRBJ2-7, with 8 nucleotides matching TRBD1. The CDR3: CASIPDRVCEQYF. In DNA, the CDR3 is TGTGCCAGTATCCCGGACAGGGTGTGCGAGCAGTACTTC.